The rows below give T cell receptor beta chains drawn from one sample of a study of T cell responses to AZD1222 COVID-19 vaccine. Data came from immunoSEQ multiplex PCR; TCRdb stores just in-frame clones and leaves some out. The table records about 120,000 clones, roughly 90% of them present only once. The sequencing here drew on peripheral blood, taken on day 0 of AZD1222 vaccination. The receptor set was obtained from an adult in good health. Both conserved end residues are part of each CDR3.

v_call,j_call,cdr3_aa
TRBV5-5,TRBJ1-1,CASSFTGGTEAFF
TRBV3-1/TRBV3-2,TRBJ2-2,CASSQDWTATGELFF
TRBV10-3,TRBJ1-3,CATQAGDISSGNTIYF
TRBV30,TRBJ1-2,CAWSAGTAQSYGYTF
TRBV6-6,TRBJ2-5,CASNRRTSGIGETQYF
TRBV29-1,TRBJ2-7,CSVEISVAGGQYF
TRBV28,TRBJ2-7,CASSPYATRSYEQYF
TRBV27,TRBJ1-5,CASSLPAPQHF
TRBV11-3,TRBJ2-3,CASSPQLAGGPDTQYF
TRBV19,TRBJ2-2,CASQSEPGELFF
TRBV7-9,TRBJ1-1,CASSGVMNTEAFF
TRBV5-5,TRBJ2-7,CASSPGFEQYF
TRBV27,TRBJ2-3,CASSPPRRPTDTQYF
TRBV7-2,TRBJ2-1,CASSLPPSGSNEQFF
TRBV2,TRBJ1-1,CASSAGWEAFF
TRBV7-9,TRBJ1-2,CASSLVLGPTQYGYTF
TRBV10-3,TRBJ2-3,CAISGSGRATDTQYF
TRBV19,TRBJ1-4,CASSPQRNEKLFF
TRBV5-1,TRBJ1-2,CASSSGGTVANYGYTF
TRBV6-1,TRBJ1-5,CASSEGRAMVTHF
TRBV7-2,TRBJ1-2,CASSLTGGNYGYTF
TRBV28,TRBJ2-7,CASKMSGTAYEQYF
TRBV7-2,TRBJ2-1,CASSVSGTYNEQFF
TRBV11-2,TRBJ2-1,CASSLDSRQAGAGWGEQFF
TRBV5-1,TRBJ2-1,CASSTTLGQGGDEQFF
TRBV5-1,TRBJ2-1,CASRAEPFYNEQFF
TRBV11-3,TRBJ1-1,CASSSIDSLNTEAFF
TRBV5-1,TRBJ2-3,CASSLDKPTDTQYF
TRBV6-6,TRBJ2-2,CASSYSNTGELFF
TRBV29-1,TRBJ1-2,CSVEWQGVYGYTF
TRBV21-1,TRBJ2-7,CASSPRARDSYEQYF
TRBV3-1/TRBV3-2,TRBJ1-1,CASSQYRGKAFF
TRBV27,TRBJ2-2,CASSLSYGTIIAGELFF
TRBV12-3/TRBV12-4,TRBJ2-7,CASRLWEQYF